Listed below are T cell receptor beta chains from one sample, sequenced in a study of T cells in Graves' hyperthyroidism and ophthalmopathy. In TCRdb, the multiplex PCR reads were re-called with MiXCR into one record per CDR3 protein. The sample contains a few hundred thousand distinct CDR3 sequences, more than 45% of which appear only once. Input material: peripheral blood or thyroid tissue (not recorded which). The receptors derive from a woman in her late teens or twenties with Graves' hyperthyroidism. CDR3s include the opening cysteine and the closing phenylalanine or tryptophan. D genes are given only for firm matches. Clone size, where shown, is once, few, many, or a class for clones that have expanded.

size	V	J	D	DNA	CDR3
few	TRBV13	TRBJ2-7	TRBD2	TGTGCCAGCAGTGCTAGCGGGAGGAGTTACGAGCAGTACTTC	CASSASGRSYEQYF
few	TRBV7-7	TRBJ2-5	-	TGTGCTAGCAGCTCCGGGGCTGGTGAGACCCAGTACTTC	CASSSGAGETQYF
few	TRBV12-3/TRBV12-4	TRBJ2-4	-	TGTGCCAGCAGACAGGGAGAAAACATTCAGTACTTC	CASRQGENIQYF
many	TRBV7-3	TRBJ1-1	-	TGTGCCAGCAGCGCATCAGGGCCGAACACTGAAGCTTTCTTT	CASSASGPNTEAFF
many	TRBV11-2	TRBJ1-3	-	TGTGCCAGCAGCCACGCAGGATATGGAAACACCATATATTTT	CASSHAGYGNTIYF
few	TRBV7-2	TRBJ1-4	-	TGTGCCAGCAGCTCACGGGGGGCGGGTGAAAAACTGTTTTTT	CASSSRGAGEKLFF
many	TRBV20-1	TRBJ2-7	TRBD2	TGCAGTGCTAGAGGGACTAGCGGGATCTCCTACGAGCAGTACTTC	CSARGTSGISYEQYF
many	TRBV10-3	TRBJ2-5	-	TGTGCCATCGGTTTTTCAGGAGTGCAGACCCAGTACTTC	CAIGFSGVQTQYF
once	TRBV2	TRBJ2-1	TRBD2	TGTGCCAGCAGTTTTCTAGCGGGAGCACACGACAATGAGCAGTTCTTC	CASSFLAGAHDNEQFF
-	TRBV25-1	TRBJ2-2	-	TGTGCCAGCAGTGACCTTGGATGGGGGGACCTCTGGATAAACACCGGGGAGCTGTTTTTT	CASSDLGWGDLWINTGELFF
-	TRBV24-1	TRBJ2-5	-	TGTGCCACCAGTACCAGCGGACTATCCTACAATGAGACCCAGTACTTC	CATSTSGLSYNETQYF
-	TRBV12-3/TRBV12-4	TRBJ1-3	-	TGTGCTAGCAGTTTAGGGGACGGTGGAAGCACCATATATTTT	CASSLGDGGSTIYF
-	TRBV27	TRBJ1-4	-	TGTGCCAGCAGGGAGGAGTTAGAGGAAAAACTGTTTTTT	CASREELEEKLFF
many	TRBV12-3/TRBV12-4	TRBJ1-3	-	TGTGCCAGCATCCAGGGTGTTGGAAACACCATATATTTT	CASIQGVGNTIYF
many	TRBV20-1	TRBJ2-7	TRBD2	TGCAGTGCTAGAGGTCTAGCGGGGGCCATCGCCTACGAGCAGTACTTC	CSARGLAGAIAYEQYF
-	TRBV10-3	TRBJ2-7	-	TGTGCCATCAGTGAGCCGACTAGTAGCTACGAGCAGTACTTC	CAISEPTSSYEQYF
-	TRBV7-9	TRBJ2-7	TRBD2	TGTGCCAGCAGCTATAGCGGGACTGCCTACGAGCAGTACTTC	CASSYSGTAYEQYF
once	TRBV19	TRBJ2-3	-	TGTGCCAGTAGTGCAGTAGCGCGGCATACGCAGTATTTT	CASSAVARHTQYF
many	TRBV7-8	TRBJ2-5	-	TGTGCCAGCAGCCCAGACGGGACTTTCAGCCCCCGGGTGGAGACCCAGTACTTC	CASSPDGTFSPRVETQYF
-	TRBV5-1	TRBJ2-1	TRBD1	TGCGCCAGCAGCTTGTTGGCAGGGGGCAATGAGCAGTTCTTC	CASSLLAGGNEQFF
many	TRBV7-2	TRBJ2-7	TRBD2	TGTGCCAGCAGCTTAGAGCGGGAGGGCCGGGGGAACTACGAGCAGTACTTC	CASSLEREGRGNYEQYF
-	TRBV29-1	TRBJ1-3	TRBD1	TGCAGCGCTAGACAGGGGAGGAACACCATATATTTT	CSARQGRNTIYF
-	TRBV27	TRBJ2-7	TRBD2	TGTGCCAGCAGGGTCGGGCTAGCGGGACCCTACGAGCAGTACTTC	CASRVGLAGPYEQYF
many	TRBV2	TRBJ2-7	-	TGTGCCAGCAGTCGGGACGGCGCTCCCTACGAGCAGTACTTC	CASSRDGAPYEQYF
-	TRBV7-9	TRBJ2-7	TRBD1	TGTGCCAGCATGGTTCTTAGTTCGCCCAAACCCGGGACAGGGCGAAACTACGAGCAGTACTTC	CASMVLSSPKPGTGRNYEQYF
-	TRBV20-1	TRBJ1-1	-	TGCAGTGCTAGTCCCCGCGGACGGATCGCTTTCTTT	CSASPRGRIAFF